The sample holds one count of the clone carrying this T cell receptor beta chain. The data originate from a study of cytotoxic CD8 clonotypes in ibrutinib-treated CLL. Study-wide background: Mean values per sample were roughly 250,000 productive templates and roughly 90,000 productive rearrangements.

Profiling relied on immunoSEQ multiplex PCR, and the TCRdb table lists in-frame clones only, not all of them. The sample contains approximately 160,000 clones, more than 70% of which appear only once. The clonotype comes from a human donor with chronic lymphocytic leukemia. This specimen was PBMCs, taken at disease progression, from a patient treated with ibrutinib.

CDR3 in amino acids: CAWSPYYTEAFF. CDR3 DNA: TGTGCCTGGAGTCCCTATTACACTGAAGCTTTCTTT. The chain is built from TRBV30 and TRBJ1-1; no definite D call. Germline CDR1 is GTSNPN and CDR2 is SVGIG (reference sequence). CDR3 length: 12 amino acids. Trimming left V 2 bases short and J 3 bases short, with 7 bases between.